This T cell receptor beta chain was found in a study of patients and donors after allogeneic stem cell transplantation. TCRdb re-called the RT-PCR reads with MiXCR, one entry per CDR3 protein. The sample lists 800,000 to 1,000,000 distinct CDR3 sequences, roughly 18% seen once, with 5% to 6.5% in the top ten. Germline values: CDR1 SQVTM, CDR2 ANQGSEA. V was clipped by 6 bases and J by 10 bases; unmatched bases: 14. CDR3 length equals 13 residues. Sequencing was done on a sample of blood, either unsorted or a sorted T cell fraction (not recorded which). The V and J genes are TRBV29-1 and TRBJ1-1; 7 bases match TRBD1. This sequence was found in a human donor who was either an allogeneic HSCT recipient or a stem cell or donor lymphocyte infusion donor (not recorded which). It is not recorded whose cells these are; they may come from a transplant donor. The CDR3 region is CSVAVDRVASAFF. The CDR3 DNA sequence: TGCAGCGTGGCAGTTGACAGGGTAGCTTCAGCTTTCTTT.